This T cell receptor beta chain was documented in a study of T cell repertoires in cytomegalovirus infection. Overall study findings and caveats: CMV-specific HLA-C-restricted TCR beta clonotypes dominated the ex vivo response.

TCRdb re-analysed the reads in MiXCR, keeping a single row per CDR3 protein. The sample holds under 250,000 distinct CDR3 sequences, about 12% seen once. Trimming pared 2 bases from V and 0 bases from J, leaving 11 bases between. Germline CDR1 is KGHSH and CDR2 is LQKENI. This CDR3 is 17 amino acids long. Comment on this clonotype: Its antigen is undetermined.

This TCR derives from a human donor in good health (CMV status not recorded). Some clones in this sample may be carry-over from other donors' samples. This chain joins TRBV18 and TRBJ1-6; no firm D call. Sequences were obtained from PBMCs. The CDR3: CASSPGRQSSYNSPLHF. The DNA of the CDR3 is TGTGCCAGCTCACCAGGACGGCAGAGCTCCTATAATTCACCCCTCCACTTT.